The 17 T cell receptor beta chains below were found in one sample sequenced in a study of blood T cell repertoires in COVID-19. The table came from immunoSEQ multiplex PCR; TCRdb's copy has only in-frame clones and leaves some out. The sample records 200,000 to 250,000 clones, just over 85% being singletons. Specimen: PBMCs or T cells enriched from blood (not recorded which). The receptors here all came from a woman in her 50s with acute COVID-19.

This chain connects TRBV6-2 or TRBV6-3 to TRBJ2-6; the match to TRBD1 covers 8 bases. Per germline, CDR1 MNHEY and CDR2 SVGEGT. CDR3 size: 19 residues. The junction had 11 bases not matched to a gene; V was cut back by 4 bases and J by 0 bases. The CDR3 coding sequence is TGTGCCAGCAGTTCGGACCGGACAGGGCTTATCTCTGGGGCCAACGTCCTGACTTTC. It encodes CASSSDRTGLISGANVLTF.

This CDR3 is CASSEAGRGGFIEKLFF. As DNA, the CDR3 is TGTGCCAGCAGTGAAGCGGGAAGGGGGGGCTTTATTGAAAAACTGTTTTTT. V and J are TRBV6-1 and TRBJ1-4, with D perhaps matching TRBD1 (6 bases). The CDR3 loop spans 17 amino acids. Trimming pared 0 bases from V and 7 bases from J, leaving 18 bases between. Germline V gene lookup returns CDR1 MNHNS and CDR2 SASEGT.

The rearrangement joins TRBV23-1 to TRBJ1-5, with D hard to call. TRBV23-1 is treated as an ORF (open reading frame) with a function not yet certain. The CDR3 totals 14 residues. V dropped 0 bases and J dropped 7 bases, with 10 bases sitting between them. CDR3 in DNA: TGCGCCAGCAGTCAATCGAGTAGGGAGCAGCCCCAGCATTTT. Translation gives CASSQSSREQPQHF.

The CDR3 is CASTQVLLSPLHF. The CDR3 DNA is TGTGCCAGCACCCAGGTTCTGTTATCACCCCTCCACTTT. This chain links TRBV28 with TRBJ1-6; D gene unclear. Germline-derived CDR1 and CDR2 are MDHEN and SYDVKM. Trimming removed 7 bases at V and 10 bases at J, with 14 bases between. The CDR3 is 13 residues long.

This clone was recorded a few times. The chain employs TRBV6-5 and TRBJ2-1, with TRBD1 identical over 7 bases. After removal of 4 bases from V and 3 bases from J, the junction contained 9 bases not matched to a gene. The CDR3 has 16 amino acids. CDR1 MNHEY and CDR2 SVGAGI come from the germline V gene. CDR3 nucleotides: TGTGCCAGCAGTTCTCAGGGACAGCGACTCTACAATGAGCAGTTCTTC. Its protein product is CASSSQGQRLYNEQFF.

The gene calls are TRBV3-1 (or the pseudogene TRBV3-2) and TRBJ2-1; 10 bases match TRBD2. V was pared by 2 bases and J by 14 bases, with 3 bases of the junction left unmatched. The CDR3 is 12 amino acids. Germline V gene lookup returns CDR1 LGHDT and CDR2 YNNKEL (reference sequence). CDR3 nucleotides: TGTGCCAGCAGCCAACAAGCGGGAGGGGAGTTCTTC. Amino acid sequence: CASSQQAGGEFF.

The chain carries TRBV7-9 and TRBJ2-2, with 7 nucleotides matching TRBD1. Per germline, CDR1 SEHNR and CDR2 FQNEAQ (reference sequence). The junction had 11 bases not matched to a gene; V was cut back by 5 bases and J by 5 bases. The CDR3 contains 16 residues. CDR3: CASSQGRGQGTGELFF. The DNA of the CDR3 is TGTGCCAGCAGCCAAGGAAGGGGGCAAGGGACCGGGGAGCTGTTTTTT. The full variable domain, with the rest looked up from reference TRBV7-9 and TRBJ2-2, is DTGVSQNPRHKITKRGQNVTFRCDPISEHNRLYWYRQTLGQGPEFLTYFQNEAQLEKSRLLSDRFSAERPKGSFSTLEIQRTEQGDSAMYLCASSQGRGQGTGELFFGEGSRLTVL.

The CDR3 is CASRLPPNEQYF. The CDR3, as DNA: TGCGCCTCACGACTACCTCCAAACGAGCAGTACTTC. The chain couples TRBV10-2 to TRBJ2-7; D might be TRBD2 (5 bases). The CDR3 runs 12 residues. The germline V gene encodes CDR1 WSHSY and CDR2 SAAADI. V was cut by 11 bases and J by 5 bases, with 16 bases left in between.

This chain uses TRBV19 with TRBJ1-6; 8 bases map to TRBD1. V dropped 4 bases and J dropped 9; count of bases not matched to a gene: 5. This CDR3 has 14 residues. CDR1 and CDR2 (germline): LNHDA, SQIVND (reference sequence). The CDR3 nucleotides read TGTGCCAGTAGTACGACAGGGGTTGTTTCACCCCTCCACTTT. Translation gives CASSTTGVVSPLHF.

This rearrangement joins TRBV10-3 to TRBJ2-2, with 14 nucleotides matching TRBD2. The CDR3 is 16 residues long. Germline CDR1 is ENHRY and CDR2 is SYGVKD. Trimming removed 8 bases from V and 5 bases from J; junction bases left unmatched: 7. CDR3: CAIHGTSGRGTGELFF. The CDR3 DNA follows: TGTGCCATCCACGGGACTAGCGGGAGAGGGACCGGGGAGCTGTTTTTT.

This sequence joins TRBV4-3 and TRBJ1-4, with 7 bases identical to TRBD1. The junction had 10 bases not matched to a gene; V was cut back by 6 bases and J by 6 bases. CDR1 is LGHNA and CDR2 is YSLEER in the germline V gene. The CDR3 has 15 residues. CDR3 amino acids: CASSHFGTADEKLFF. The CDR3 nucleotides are TGCGCCAGCAGTCATTTCGGGACAGCTGATGAAAAACTGTTTTTT.

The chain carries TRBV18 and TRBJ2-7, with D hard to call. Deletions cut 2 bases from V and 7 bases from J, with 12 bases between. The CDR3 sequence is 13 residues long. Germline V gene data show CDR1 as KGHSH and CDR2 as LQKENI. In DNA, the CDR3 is TGTGCCAGCTCACCAAGCTCGGTACGAGAGCAGTACTTC. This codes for CASSPSSVREQYF.

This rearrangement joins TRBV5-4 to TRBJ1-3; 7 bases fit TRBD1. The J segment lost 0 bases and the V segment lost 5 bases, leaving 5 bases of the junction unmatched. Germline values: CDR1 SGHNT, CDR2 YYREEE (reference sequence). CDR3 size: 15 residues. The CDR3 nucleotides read TGTGCCAGCAGACTGGACAGGAACTCTGGAAACACCATATATTTT. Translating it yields CASRLDRNSGNTIYF.

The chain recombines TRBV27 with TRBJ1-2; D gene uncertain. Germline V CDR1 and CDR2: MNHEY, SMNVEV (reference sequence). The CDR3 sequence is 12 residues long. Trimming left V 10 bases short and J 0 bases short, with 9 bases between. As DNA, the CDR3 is TGTGCCACCCGACACGCTAACTATGGCTACACCTTC. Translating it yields CATRHANYGYTF.

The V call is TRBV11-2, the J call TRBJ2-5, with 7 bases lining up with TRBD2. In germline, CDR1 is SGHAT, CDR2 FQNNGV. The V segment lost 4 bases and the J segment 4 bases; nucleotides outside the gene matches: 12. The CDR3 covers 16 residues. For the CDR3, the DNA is TGTGCCAGCAGCTCCTCGTTTAGGACTAGAAGAGAGACCCAGTACTTC. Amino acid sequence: CASSSSFRTRRETQYF.

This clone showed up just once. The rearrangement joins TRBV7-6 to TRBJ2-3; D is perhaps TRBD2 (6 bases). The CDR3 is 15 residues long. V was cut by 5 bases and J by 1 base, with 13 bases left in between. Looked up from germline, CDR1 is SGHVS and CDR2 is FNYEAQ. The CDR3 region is CASSGRRGGTDTQYF. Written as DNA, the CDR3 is TGTGCCAGCAGCGGAAGGAGGGGTGGCACAGATACGCAGTATTTT.

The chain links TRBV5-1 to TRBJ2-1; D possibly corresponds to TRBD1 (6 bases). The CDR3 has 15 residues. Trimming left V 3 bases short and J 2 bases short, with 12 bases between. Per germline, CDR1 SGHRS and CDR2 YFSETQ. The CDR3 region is CASSSPGATYNEQFF. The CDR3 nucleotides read TGCGCCAGCAGCTCGCCAGGGGCCACCTACAATGAGCAGTTCTTC.